This TCR beta chain was found in a study of radiotherapy plus CTLA-4 blockade in lung cancer. Study context: Objective responses were observed in approximately 20% of patients, and disease control was achieved by 30% to 40%.

Patients with chemo-refractory metastatic non-small-cell lung cancer received focal radiation plus CTLA-4 blockade with ipilimumab. This clone was picked up one time. The antigen is not known. Whole-study findings and limits: Clones of tumor-derived TCRs expanded in blood after radiotherapy plus ipilimumab. Per reports, early blood T cell clone dynamics, plus interferon-beta, forecast response most strongly.

CDR1 and CDR2 (germline): DFQATT, SNEGSKA (reference sequence). The CDR3 is 11 amino acids. V was trimmed by 5 bases and J by 10 bases, leaving 14 bases between them. TCRdb's table, derived via immunoSEQ multiplex PCR, lists solely in-frame clones and lacks some. The repertoire holds 95,000 to 150,000 clones, with just under 90% as singletons. The material sequenced was peripheral blood, taken from a patient treated with radiotherapy plus ipilimumab. The rearrangement links TRBV20-1 to TRBJ1-1; the D is unclear. The receptor was isolated from a human donor with non-small cell lung cancer that progressed on radiotherapy plus ipilimumab. This CDR3 is CSAPAPPGAFF. CDR3 DNA: TGCAGTGCTCCCGCCCCCCCGGGAGCTTTCTTT.